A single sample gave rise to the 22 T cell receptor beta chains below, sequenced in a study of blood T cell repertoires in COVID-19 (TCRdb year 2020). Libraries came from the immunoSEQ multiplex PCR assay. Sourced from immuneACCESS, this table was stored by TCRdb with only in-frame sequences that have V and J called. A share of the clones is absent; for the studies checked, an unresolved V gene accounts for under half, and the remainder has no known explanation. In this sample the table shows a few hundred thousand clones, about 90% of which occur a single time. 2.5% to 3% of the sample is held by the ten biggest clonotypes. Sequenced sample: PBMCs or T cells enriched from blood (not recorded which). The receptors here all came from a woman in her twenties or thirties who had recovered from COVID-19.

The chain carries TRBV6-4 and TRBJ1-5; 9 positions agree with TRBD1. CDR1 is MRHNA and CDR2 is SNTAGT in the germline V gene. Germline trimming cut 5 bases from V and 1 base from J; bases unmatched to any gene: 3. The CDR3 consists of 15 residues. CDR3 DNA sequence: TGTGCCAGCAGTAGACAGGGGGGGAGCAATCAGCCCCAGCATTTT. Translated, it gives CASSRQGGSNQPQHF.

The CDR3 protein is CASSGGGSNQPQHF. CDR3 sequence (DNA): TGTGCCAGTAGCGGGGGGGGAAGCAATCAGCCCCAGCATTTT. The chain carries TRBV19 and TRBJ1-5, with D possibly being TRBD1 (5 bases). The germline V and J ends were trimmed by 6 bases and 1 base, with 10 bases remaining between them. Germline CDR1 is LNHDA and CDR2 is SQIVND (reference sequence). This CDR3 region has 14 residues.

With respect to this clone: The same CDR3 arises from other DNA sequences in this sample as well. CDR3 sequence reads: CASSVQGDTEAFF. As DNA, the CDR3 is TGTGCCAGCAGCGTGCAGGGTGACACTGAAGCTTTCTTT. The rearrangement uses TRBV11-3 and TRBJ1-1, with a possible D match to TRBD1 (5 bases). The CDR3 is 13 residues long. Germline CDR1 is SGHNT and CDR2 is YENEEA. The V and J ends lost 5 bases and 3 bases respectively, with 10 bases between them.

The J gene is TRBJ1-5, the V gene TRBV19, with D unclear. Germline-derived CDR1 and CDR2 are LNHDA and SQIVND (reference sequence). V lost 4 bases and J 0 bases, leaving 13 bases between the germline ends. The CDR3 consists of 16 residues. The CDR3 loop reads CASSTYSGNSNQPQHF. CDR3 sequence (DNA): TGTGCCAGTAGTACCTATAGTGGTAATAGCAATCAGCCCCAGCATTTT.

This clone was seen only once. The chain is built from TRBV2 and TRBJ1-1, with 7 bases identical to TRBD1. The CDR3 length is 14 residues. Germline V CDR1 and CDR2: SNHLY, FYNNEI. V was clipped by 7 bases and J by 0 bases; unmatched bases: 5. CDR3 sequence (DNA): TGTGCCAGCAAAGGGGACAGCGTGAACACTGAAGCTTTCTTT. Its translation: CASKGDSVNTEAFF.

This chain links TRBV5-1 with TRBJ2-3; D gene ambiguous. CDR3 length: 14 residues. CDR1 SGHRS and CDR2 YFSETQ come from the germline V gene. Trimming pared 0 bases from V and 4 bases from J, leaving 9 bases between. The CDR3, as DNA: TGCGCCAGCAGCTTGGGGCATGGGCCAGATACGCAGTATTTT. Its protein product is CASSLGHGPDTQYF.

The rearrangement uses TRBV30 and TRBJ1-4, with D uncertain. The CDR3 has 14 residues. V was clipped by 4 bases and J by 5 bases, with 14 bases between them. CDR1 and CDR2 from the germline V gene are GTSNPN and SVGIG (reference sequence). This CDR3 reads CAWTQRTVNEKLFF. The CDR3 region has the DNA TGTGCCTGGACCCAGCGGACGGTGAATGAAAAACTGTTTTTT.

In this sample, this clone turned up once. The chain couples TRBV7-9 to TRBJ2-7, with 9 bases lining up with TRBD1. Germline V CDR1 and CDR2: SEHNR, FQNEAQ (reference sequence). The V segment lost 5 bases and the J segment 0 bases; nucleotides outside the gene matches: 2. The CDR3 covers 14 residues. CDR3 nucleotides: TGTGCCAGCAGCCAGACAGGGGGCTCCTACGAGCAGTACTTC. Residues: CASSQTGGSYEQYF.

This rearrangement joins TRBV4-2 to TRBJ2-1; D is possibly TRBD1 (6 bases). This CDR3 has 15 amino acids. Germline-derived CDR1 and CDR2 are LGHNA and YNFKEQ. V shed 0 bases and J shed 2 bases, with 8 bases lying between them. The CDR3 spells CASSQDRGPYNEQFF. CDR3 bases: TGTGCCAGCAGCCAAGACAGGGGCCCCTACAATGAGCAGTTCTTC.

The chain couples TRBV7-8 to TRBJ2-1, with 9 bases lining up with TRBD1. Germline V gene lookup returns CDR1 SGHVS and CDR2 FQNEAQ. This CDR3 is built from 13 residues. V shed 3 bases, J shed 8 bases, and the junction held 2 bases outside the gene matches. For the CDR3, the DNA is TGTGCCAGCAGCTTGGACAGGGGCGATGAGCAGTTCTTC. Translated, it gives CASSLDRGDEQFF.

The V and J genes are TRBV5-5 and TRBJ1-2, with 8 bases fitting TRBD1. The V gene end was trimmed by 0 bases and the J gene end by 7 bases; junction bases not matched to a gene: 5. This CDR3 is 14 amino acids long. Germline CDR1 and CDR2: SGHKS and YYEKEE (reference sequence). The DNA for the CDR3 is TGTGCCAGCAGCTTGGAGGGACAGGTTGCTGGCTACACCTTC. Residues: CASSLEGQVAGYTF.

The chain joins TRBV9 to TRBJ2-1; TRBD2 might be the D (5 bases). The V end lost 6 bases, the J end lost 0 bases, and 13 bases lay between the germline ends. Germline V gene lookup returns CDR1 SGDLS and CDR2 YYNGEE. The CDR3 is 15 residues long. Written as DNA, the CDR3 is TGTGCCAGCATTCAGCGGAAAAGCTCCTACAATGAGCAGTTCTTC. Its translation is CASIQRKSSYNEQFF.

The CDR3 loop reads CASSVDRAFSEQYF. The CDR3 bases are TGTGCCAGCTCAGTGGACAGGGCATTCTCCGAGCAGTACTTC. The genes are TRBV18 and TRBJ2-7, with 8 positions matching TRBD1. The CDR3 is 14 amino acids. With 5 bases clipped from V and 6 bases from J, the junction kept 9 bases outside the gene matches. Germline CDR1 is KGHSH and CDR2 is LQKENI.

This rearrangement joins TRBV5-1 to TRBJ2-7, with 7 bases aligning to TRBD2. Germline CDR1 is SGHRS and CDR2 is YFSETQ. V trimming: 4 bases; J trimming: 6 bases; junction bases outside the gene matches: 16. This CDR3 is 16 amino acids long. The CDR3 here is CASSPAASGDILEQYF. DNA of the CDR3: TGCGCCAGCAGCCCTGCCGCTAGCGGAGACATCCTCGAGCAGTACTTC.

The CDR3 here is CASSLDQGGSSSNEQFF. In DNA, the CDR3 is TGTGCCAGCAGCTTAGATCAAGGGGGCAGCTCGAGCAATGAGCAGTTCTTC. The V and J genes are TRBV11-3 and TRBJ2-1; TRBD1 matches at 7 bases. V lost 0 bases to trimming and J lost 6 bases; unmatched junction nucleotides: 11. Germline values: CDR1 SGHNT, CDR2 YENEEA. The CDR3 contains 17 residues.

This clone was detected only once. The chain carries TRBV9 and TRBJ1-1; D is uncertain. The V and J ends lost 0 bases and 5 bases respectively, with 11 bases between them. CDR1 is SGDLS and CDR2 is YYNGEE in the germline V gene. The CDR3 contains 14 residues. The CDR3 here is CASSVVRVGTEAFF. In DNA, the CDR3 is TGTGCCAGCAGCGTAGTGAGGGTGGGGACTGAAGCTTTCTTT.

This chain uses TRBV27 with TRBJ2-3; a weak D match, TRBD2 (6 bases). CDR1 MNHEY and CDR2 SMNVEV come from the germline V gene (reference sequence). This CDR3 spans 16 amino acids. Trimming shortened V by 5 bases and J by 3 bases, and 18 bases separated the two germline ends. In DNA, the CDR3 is TGTGCCAGCAGTCCATTCCTCCGGGACTGGACAGATACGCAGTATTTT. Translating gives CASSPFLRDWTDTQYF.

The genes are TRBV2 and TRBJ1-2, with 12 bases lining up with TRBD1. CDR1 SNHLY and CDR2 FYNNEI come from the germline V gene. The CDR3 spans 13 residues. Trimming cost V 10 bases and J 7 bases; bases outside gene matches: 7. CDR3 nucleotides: TGTGCCACTCGGGACAGGGGGCCTGCTGGCTACACCTTC. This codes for CATRDRGPAGYTF.

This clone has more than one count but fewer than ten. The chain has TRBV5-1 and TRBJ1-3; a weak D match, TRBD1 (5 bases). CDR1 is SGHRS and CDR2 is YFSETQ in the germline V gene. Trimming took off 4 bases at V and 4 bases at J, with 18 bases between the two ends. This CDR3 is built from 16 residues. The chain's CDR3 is CASSPGTGGSGNTIYF. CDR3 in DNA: TGCGCCAGCAGCCCAGGAACGGGGGGATCCGGAAACACCATATATTTT. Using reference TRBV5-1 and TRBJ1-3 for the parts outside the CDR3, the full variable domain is KAGVTQTPRYLIKTRGQQVTLSCSPISGHRSVSWYQQTPGQGLQFLFEYFSETQRNKGNFPGRFSGRQFSNSRSEMNVSTLELGDSALYLCASSPGTGGSGNTIYFGEGSWLTVV.

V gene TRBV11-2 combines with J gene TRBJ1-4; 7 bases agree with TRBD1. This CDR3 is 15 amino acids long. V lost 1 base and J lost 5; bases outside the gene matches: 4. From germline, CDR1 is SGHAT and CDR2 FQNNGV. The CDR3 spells CASSLGTGANEKLFF. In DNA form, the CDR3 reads TGTGCCAGCAGCTTAGGGACAGGAGCAAATGAAAAACTGTTTTTT.

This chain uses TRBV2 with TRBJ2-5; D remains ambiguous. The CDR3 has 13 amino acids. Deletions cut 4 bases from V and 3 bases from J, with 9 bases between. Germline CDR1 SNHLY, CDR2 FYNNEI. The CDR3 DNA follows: TGTGCCAGCAGTGTCGCTAGGAAAGAGACCCAGTACTTC. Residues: CASSVARKETQYF.

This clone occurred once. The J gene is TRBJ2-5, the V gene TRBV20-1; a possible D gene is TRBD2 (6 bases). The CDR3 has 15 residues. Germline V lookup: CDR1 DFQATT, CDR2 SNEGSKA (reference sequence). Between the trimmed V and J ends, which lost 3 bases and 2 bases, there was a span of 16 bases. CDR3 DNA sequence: TGCAGTGCTAGTACTGCCGGAGGGGCACAAGAGACCCAGTACTTC. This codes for CSASTAGGAQETQYF.